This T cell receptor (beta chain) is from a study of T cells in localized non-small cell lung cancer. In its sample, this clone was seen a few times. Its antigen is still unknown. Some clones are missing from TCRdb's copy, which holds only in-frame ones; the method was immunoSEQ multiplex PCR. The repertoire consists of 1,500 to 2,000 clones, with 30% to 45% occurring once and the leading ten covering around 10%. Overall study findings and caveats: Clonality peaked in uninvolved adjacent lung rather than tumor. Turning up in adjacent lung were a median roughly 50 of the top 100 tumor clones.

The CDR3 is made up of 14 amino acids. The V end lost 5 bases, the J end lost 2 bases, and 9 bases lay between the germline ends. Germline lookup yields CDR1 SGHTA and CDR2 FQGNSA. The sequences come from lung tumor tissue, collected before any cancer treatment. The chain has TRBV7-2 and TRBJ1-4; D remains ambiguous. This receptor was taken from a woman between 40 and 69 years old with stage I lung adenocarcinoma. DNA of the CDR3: TGTGCCAGCAGCCCGGACCCGACTAATGAAAAACTGTTTTTT. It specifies CASSPDPTNEKLFF. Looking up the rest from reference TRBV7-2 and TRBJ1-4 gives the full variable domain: GAGVSQSPSNKVTEKGKDVELRCDPISGHTALYWYRQSLGQGLEFLIYFQGNSAPDKSGLPSDRFSAERTGGSVSTLTIQRTQQEDSAVYLCASSPDPTNEKLFFGSGTQLSVL.